The next 17 T cell receptor beta chains were all read from a single sample in a study of blood T cell repertoires in COVID-19. The table came from immunoSEQ multiplex PCR; TCRdb's copy has only in-frame clones and leaves some out. The sample holds 150,000 to 200,000 clones; 70% to 90% are singletons and the top ten take around a fifth. The sequenced sample consisted of peripheral blood. The receptors were gathered from a man aged 55-75 years with active or convalescent COVID-19.

This sequence joins TRBV30 and TRBJ2-5; 9 bases map to TRBD2. The CDR3 consists of 16 residues. Losses at the gene ends were 4 bases for V and 2 bases for J; bases not matched to a gene: 11. CDR1 GTSNPN and CDR2 SVGIG come from the germline V gene (reference sequence). The CDR3 loop reads CAWTHGVSGGQETQYF. The DNA for the CDR3 is TGTGCCTGGACCCATGGGGTTAGCGGGGGACAAGAGACCCAGTACTTC.

J is TRBJ1-5 and V is TRBV27; 7 nucleotides align to TRBD1. V trimming: 5 bases; J trimming: 6 bases; junction bases outside the gene matches: 13. Per germline, CDR1 MNHEY and CDR2 SMNVEV (reference sequence). The CDR3 is 16 residues long. CDR3 bases: TGTGCCAGCAGTCCCAGTGTGAAGGGGGCCTTTCAGCCCCAGCATTTT. It specifies CASSPSVKGAFQPQHF.

The chain links TRBV19 to TRBJ1-1, with 8 bases lining up with TRBD1. Per germline, CDR1 LNHDA and CDR2 SQIVND (reference sequence). V lost 3 bases to trimming and J lost 4 bases; unmatched junction nucleotides: 7. This CDR3 has 15 amino acids. The CDR3 bases are TGTGCCAGTAGTATGGGGGACAGGTGGACCACTGAAGCTTTCTTT. This translates into CASSMGDRWTTEAFF.

The CDR3 region is CASSATGGYSNQPQHF. Here the CDR3 DNA reads TGTGCCAGTAGTGCAACAGGGGGATATAGCAATCAGCCCCAGCATTTT. The chain joins TRBV19 to TRBJ1-5; the match to TRBD1 covers 8 bases. This CDR3 has 16 residues. The V and J ends lost 5 bases and 0 bases, in that order; junction bases with no gene match: 6. Germline lookup yields CDR1 LNHDA and CDR2 SQIVND (reference sequence).

The table lists this clone with many counts. The chain is built from TRBV19 and TRBJ1-6; D may be TRBD1 (5 bases). Trimming took 6 bases from V and 0 from J, leaving 9 bases between them. Germline values: CDR1 LNHDA, CDR2 SQIVND (reference sequence). The length of the CDR3 is 15 residues. The CDR3 reads CASSGGYSYNSPLHF. The CDR3 bases are TGTGCCAGTAGCGGGGGGTACTCCTATAATTCACCCCTCCACTTT.

The rearrangement links TRBV5-1 to TRBJ2-1, with 13 bases lining up with TRBD2. V was pared by 1 base and J by 10 bases, with 8 bases of the junction left unmatched. The CDR3 is 16 residues long. Germline assignment: CDR1 SGHRS and CDR2 YFSETQ. In DNA, the CDR3 is TGCGCCAGCAGCTTGACTGGACTAGCGGGGGCAAACGAGCAGTTCTTC. It specifies CASSLTGLAGANEQFF. Supplemented by reference TRBV5-1 and TRBJ2-1, the full variable domain reads KAGVTQTPRYLIKTRGQQVTLSCSPISGHRSVSWYQQTPGQGLQFLFEYFSETQRNKGNFPGRFSGRQFSNSRSEMNVSTLELGDSALYLCASSLTGLAGANEQFFGPGTRLTVL.

The chain has TRBV9 and TRBJ1-5; D is uncertain. CDR3 length: 13 amino acids. V lost 3 bases to trimming and J lost 5 bases, with 9 bases between them. CDR1 is SGDLS, CDR2 YYNGEE, per germline. CDR3 DNA: TGTGCCAGCAGCGGCAACAGTGATCAGCCCCAGCATTTT. Translating gives CASSGNSDQPQHF.

Comments on this clone: The sample contains more than one DNA sequence encoding this CDR3. The rearrangement links TRBV2 to TRBJ1-5; D perhaps matches TRBD1 (6 bases). V lost 2 bases and J lost 0, with 8 bases in between. This CDR3 has 15 amino acids. CDR1 is SNHLY, CDR2 FYNNEI, per germline. The CDR3 nucleotides read TGTGCCAGCAGTGAACAGGGGCTTAGCAATCAGCCCCAGCATTTT. Its protein is CASSEQGLSNQPQHF.

V usage is TRBV24-1 and J usage is TRBJ2-2; 11 nucleotides agree with TRBD2. The CDR3 loop spans 17 amino acids. Germline V gene data show CDR1 as KGHDR and CDR2 as SFDVKD. V lost 4 bases, J lost 0 bases, and 3 bases stayed unmatched. The CDR3 here is CATSDPTSGTNTGELFF. CDR3 nucleotide sequence: TGTGCCACCAGTGACCCGACTAGCGGGACGAACACCGGGGAGCTGTTTTTT.

The rearrangement joins TRBV12-3 or TRBV12-4 to TRBJ1-2; D unresolved. Trimming took off 1 base at V and 5 bases at J, with 5 bases between the two ends. CDR3 length: 12 residues. This CDR3 is CASSLVGYGYTF. The DNA of the CDR3 is TGTGCCAGCAGTTTAGTCGGGTATGGCTACACCTTC.

This clone appeared once. The rearrangement links TRBV5-1 to TRBJ2-1; 13 nucleotides match TRBD2. The V and J ends lost 0 bases and 5 bases, in that order; junction bases with no gene match: 8. The CDR3 contains 18 residues. From germline, CDR1 is SGHRS and CDR2 YFSETQ. The CDR3 here is CASSLGLAGGLLNNEQFF. The CDR3 region has the DNA TGCGCCAGCAGCTTGGGACTAGCGGGGGGCTTACTAAACAATGAGCAGTTCTTC.

J is TRBJ2-7 and V is TRBV21-1; whether TRBD1, the table's D call, matches the DNA was not checked. TRBV21-1 is termed a pseudogene. The length of the CDR3 is 16 residues. Here the CDR3 DNA reads TGTGCCAGCAGCAAAGAGCTTGACACCGAGCCCTACGAGCAGTACTTC. Translated, it gives CASSKELDTEPYEQYF.

Written as DNA, the CDR3 is TGCGCCAGCAATTCGGCGGGGGGGAGGCAAGAGACCCAGTACTTC. It yields the protein CASNSAGGRQETQYF. The chain joins TRBV5-1 to TRBJ2-5; 9 bases map to TRBD2. CDR1 is SGHRS, CDR2 YFSETQ, per germline. With 6 bases clipped from V and 2 bases from J, the junction kept 8 bases outside the gene matches. The CDR3 loop spans 15 amino acids.

This clone was recorded once. The genes are TRBV2 and TRBJ2-3; possibly TRBD1 for D (5 bases). CDR1 and CDR2 (germline): SNHLY, FYNNEI. This CDR3 is built from 18 residues. Trimming pared 1 base from V and 2 bases from J, leaving 19 bases between. The CDR3 coding sequence is TGTGCCAGCAGTGAAGACCCTTACAGGAGCTTAAACACAGATACGCAGTATTTT. It specifies CASSEDPYRSLNTDTQYF.

This clone showed up just once. This clone may be a read error of a much larger clone one base away. V is TRBV11-3 and J is TRBJ1-1; possible D gene TRBD1, 6 bases. Germline V gene data show CDR1 as SGHNT and CDR2 as YENEEA. The length of the CDR3 is 13 residues. The germline V and J ends were trimmed by 6 bases and 4 bases, with 12 bases remaining between them. This CDR3 is CASSLQGSTEAFF. The DNA for the CDR3 is TGTGCCAGCAGTCTACAGGGTAGCACTGAAGCTTTCTTT.

J is TRBJ1-1 and V is TRBV2, with TRBD1 matching over 9 bases. The V and J ends lost 8 bases and 5 bases, in that order; junction bases with no gene match: 18. The length of the CDR3 is 17 residues. CDR1 and CDR2 (germline): SNHLY, FYNNEI. The CDR3 nucleotides are TGTGCCAGCTACGTTCAGGAGACAGGGGGGTTTGAGACTGAAGCTTTCTTT. It encodes CASYVQETGGFETEAFF.

V gene TRBV11-2 combines with J gene TRBJ1-2; D might be TRBD1 (5 bases). V was cut by 2 bases and J by 4 bases, with 11 bases left in between. Germline CDR1 is SGHAT and CDR2 is FQNNGV. This CDR3 is 14 amino acids long. The CDR3 DNA reads TGTGCCAGCAGCTTAATAGGGGTGGGCTATGGCTACACCTTC. Protein sequence: CASSLIGVGYGYTF.